Below, 19 T cell receptor beta chains from the same sample are listed, as sequenced in a study of blood T cell repertoires in COVID-19. Libraries were prepared by immunoSEQ multiplex PCR; TCRdb keeps only in-frame clonotypes and omits some of them. Among roughly 260,000 clones listed, about nine tenths were seen once. The sequencing input was PBMCs or T cells enriched from blood (not recorded which). These receptors all come from a woman aged 30 to 39 with acute COVID-19.

The chain has TRBV1 and TRBJ2-3; the D call in the table, TRBD1, was not verified against the DNA. TRBV1 is noted as a pseudogene. This CDR3 spans 14 amino acids. The CDR3 protein is CTSTRQGVTDTQYF. The DNA for the CDR3 is TGCACCAGCACCCGACAGGGGGTAACAGATACGCAGTATTTT.

This clone was recorded once. V usage is TRBV28 and J usage is TRBJ2-7; 8 nucleotides align to TRBD2. V shed 3 bases and J 6 bases; nucleotides not matched to a gene: 4. CDR1 and CDR2 (germline): MDHEN, SYDVKM. CDR3 length equals 13 residues. The CDR3 nucleotides read TGTGCCAGCAGTTTCCCCGGGACTAGCGAGCAGTACTTC. It specifies CASSFPGTSEQYF.

The V and J genes are TRBV2 and TRBJ2-2, with 10 bases aligning to TRBD2. The V segment lost 5 bases and the J segment 1 base; nucleotides outside the gene matches: 1. The CDR3 is 15 residues long. CDR1 is SNHLY, CDR2 FYNNEI, per germline. CDR3 DNA sequence: TGTGCCAGCAGTCGACTAGCGGGGAACACCGGGGAGCTGTTTTTT. Its translation is CASSRLAGNTGELFF.

The J gene is TRBJ1-4, the V gene TRBV2, with D perhaps matching TRBD1 (5 bases). Per the germline V gene, CDR1 is SNHLY and CDR2 is FYNNEI. The CDR3 extends over 14 amino acids. Trimming took 6 bases from V and 0 from J, leaving 8 bases between them. CDR3 DNA sequence: TGTGCCAGCAGGGGGGGGACAACTAATGAAAAACTGTTTTTT. Translation: CASRGGTTNEKLFF.

The CDR3 loop reads CASAWGHSSYNEQFF. The CDR3 DNA reads TGTGCCAGCGCCTGGGGGCATAGCTCCTACAATGAGCAGTTCTTC. The rearrangement links TRBV5-8 to TRBJ2-1; possibly TRBD1 for D (6 bases). The CDR3 has 15 residues. V lost 7 bases and J lost 0, with 14 bases in between. CDR1 SGHTS and CDR2 YDEGEE come from the germline V gene. Variable domain in full (rest from reference TRBV5-8 and TRBJ2-1): EAGVTQSPTHLIKTRGQQATLRCSPISGHTSVYWYQQALGLGLQFLLWYDEGEERNRGNFPPRFSGRQFPNYSSELNVNALELEDSALYLCASAWGHSSYNEQFFGPGTRLTVL.

In this sample, this clone turned up once. CDR3: CATRGSGGTSYNEQFF. The CDR3 DNA sequence: TGTGCCACCAGAGGGTCGGGGGGCACCTCCTACAATGAGCAGTTCTTC. The J gene is TRBJ2-1, the V gene TRBV24-1; D perhaps matches TRBD2 (7 bases). The CDR3 is made up of 16 amino acids. The ends were cut back, 7 bases at V and 0 bases at J, with 15 bases in the middle. In germline, CDR1 is KGHDR, CDR2 SFDVKD.

This clone came up once. The rearrangement links TRBV5-1 to TRBJ2-2; TRBD1 aligns across 8 bases. The CDR3 is made up of 15 amino acids. The V segment lost 7 bases and the J segment 2 bases; nucleotides outside the gene matches: 7. Germline V CDR1 and CDR2: SGHRS, YFSETQ. The CDR3 nucleotides are TGCGCCAGCGGGACAGGCGCCTTCAACACCGGGGAGCTGTTTTTT. This gives the protein CASGTGAFNTGELFF.

This chain links TRBV28 with TRBJ2-3, with TRBD2 identical over 8 bases. This CDR3 region has 13 residues. Germline loops: CDR1 MDHEN, CDR2 SYDVKM. J gave up 4 bases and V 7 bases, and 4 bases lay outside the gene matches. CDR3 nucleotide sequence: TGTGCCAGCATAGCGGGGACCTCAGATACGCAGTATTTT. It yields the protein CASIAGTSDTQYF.

This clone was found once. The chain combines TRBV6-1 with TRBJ1-4; D is unclear. The germline V gene encodes CDR1 MNHNS and CDR2 SASEGT. V shed 3 bases and J shed 4 bases, with 9 bases lying between them. This CDR3 has 14 amino acids. The CDR3 sequence is CASSDAPNNEKLFF. In DNA, the CDR3 is TGTGCCAGCAGTGACGCTCCTAATAATGAAAAACTGTTTTTT.

The chain is built from TRBV5-4 and TRBJ2-1, with 15 bases that match TRBD2. Trimming removed 6 bases from V and 8 bases from J; junction bases left unmatched: 12. Germline V gene lookup returns CDR1 SGHNT and CDR2 YYREEE (reference sequence). This CDR3 comprises 17 residues. The CDR3 region is CASNLRGLAGGPDEQFF. In nucleotides, the CDR3 is TGTGCCAGCAACCTGAGAGGACTAGCGGGAGGGCCCGATGAGCAGTTCTTC.

V is TRBV2 and J is TRBJ2-7; 8 bases are a match to TRBD1. Germline V gene sequence: CDR1 SNHLY, CDR2 FYNNEI. CDR3 length equals 15 residues. Unmatched junction bases numbered 7, after V lost 3 bases and J lost 3 bases. The CDR3 is CASSDGQGTGYEQYF. The CDR3 bases are TGTGCCAGCAGTGATGGACAGGGAACGGGCTACGAGCAGTACTTC.

The chain couples TRBV29-1 to TRBJ2-2; tentative D call: TRBD2 (6 bases). The CDR3 has 14 residues. V dropped 4 bases and J dropped 0 bases, with 9 bases sitting between them. Germline CDR1 and CDR2: SQVTM and ANQGSEA. The CDR3 region is CSVGSGPNTGELFF. The CDR3 DNA is TGCAGCGTTGGAAGCGGGCCGAACACCGGGGAGCTGTTTTTT.

The chain recombines TRBV29-1 with TRBJ2-2, with TRBD2 identical over 11 bases. CDR3 size: 14 residues. Germline V gene lookup returns CDR1 SQVTM and CDR2 ANQGSEA. Trimming removed 3 bases from V and 6 bases from J; junction bases left unmatched: 3. In nucleotides, the CDR3 is TGCAGCGTTGACGTAGCGGGAGGGCCCGGGGAGCTGTTTTTT. Its protein is CSVDVAGGPGELFF.

This clone was found once. The genes are TRBV28 and TRBJ1-1; TRBD1 is a possible D gene (5 bases). The CDR3 length is 14 residues. Germline V lookup: CDR1 MDHEN, CDR2 SYDVKM. The germline V and J ends were trimmed by 1 base and 5 bases, with 11 bases remaining between them. As DNA, the CDR3 is TGTGCCAGCAGTTTATTGGGGGGGGGAACTGAAGCTTTCTTT. As protein: CASSLLGGGTEAFF.

In its sample, this clone was seen a few times. This chain links TRBV2 with TRBJ1-3, with 8 positions matching TRBD1. The CDR3 contains 14 residues. The V gene end was trimmed by 10 bases and the J gene end by 5 bases; junction bases not matched to a gene: 10. Germline CDR1 reads SNHLY; CDR2 reads FYNNEI. CDR3 coding DNA: TGTGCCACCCAAGACAGGGGTAGTCGAAACACCATATATTTT. It yields the protein CATQDRGSRNTIYF.

This chain joins TRBV28 and TRBJ1-2; TRBD1 is a possible D gene (6 bases). Trimming took off 2 bases at V and 4 bases at J, with 14 bases between the two ends. The CDR3 has 15 residues. Germline-derived CDR1 and CDR2 are MDHEN and SYDVKM. For the CDR3, the DNA is TGTGCCAGCAGTTTACGGCGGGGGGCCCCCTATGGCTACACCTTC. The encoded protein is CASSLRRGAPYGYTF.

The DNA for the CDR3 is TGTGCCAGCGGGTGGGGCGGGAGCTCCTACAATGAGCAGTTCTTC. This gives the protein CASGWGGSSYNEQFF. This chain connects TRBV27 to TRBJ2-1; 7 bases agree with TRBD2. Germline V lookup: CDR1 MNHEY, CDR2 SMNVEV (reference sequence). The CDR3 loop spans 15 amino acids. Germline trimming cut 8 bases from V and 0 bases from J; bases unmatched to any gene: 7.

Remarks on this clone: This sample includes further DNA sequences coding for the same CDR3. This chain joins TRBV19 and TRBJ2-5, with 15 positions matching TRBD2. This CDR3 has 15 residues. Germline V gives CDR1 LNHDA, CDR2 SQIVND (reference sequence). The ends lost 6 bases at V and 4 bases at J; junction bases unmatched: 3. The CDR3 here is CASSPGLAGGETQYF. CDR3 bases: TGTGCCAGTAGCCCGGGACTAGCGGGGGGAGAGACCCAGTACTTC.

This sequence joins TRBV2 and TRBJ2-2; 7 nucleotides line up with TRBD1. The CDR3 has 15 amino acids. Germline V gene sequence: CDR1 SNHLY, CDR2 FYNNEI. With V trimmed by 6 bases and J by 5 bases, 9 bases remained unmatched. CDR3 nucleotide sequence: TGTGCCAGCAGCCCTCGGACAGGAATTACCGGGGAGCTGTTTTTT. It yields the protein CASSPRTGITGELFF.